This T cell receptor beta chain stems from a study of a mutant IDH1 vaccine in newly diagnosed glioma. Time point described: baseline, week 1 (first vaccination visit). The sample's treatment: pre-vaccination baseline after standard-of-care therapy. The CDR3 spans 15 residues. Per the germline V gene, CDR1 is SGHTA and CDR2 is FQGNSA. The V end was cut by 2 bases, the J end by 0 bases, with 8 bases between. The protocol was immunoSEQ multiplex PCR, while the TCRdb copy is restricted to in-frame clones and leaves out a portion. The sample has roughly 19,000 clones; around 85% are singletons. The source material was PBMCs, sampled from a glioma patient treated with radiotherapy, temozolomide or both. The chain uses TRBV7-2 and TRBJ1-3; D is unclear. The sequence came from a man between 35 and 55 years old with glioma. The CDR3 loop reads CASSLNWGSGNTIYF. The CDR3 DNA sequence: TGTGCCAGCAGCTTAAACTGGGGCTCTGGAAACACCATATATTTT. The whole variable domain, remainder taken from reference TRBV7-2 and TRBJ1-3, is GAGVSQSPSNKVTEKGKDVELRCDPISGHTALYWYRQSLGQGLEFLIYFQGNSAPDKSGLPSDRFSAERTGGSVSTLTIQRTQQEDSAVYLCASSLNWGSGNTIYFGEGSWLTVV.